These 16 T cell receptor beta chains originate from one sample sequenced in a study of blood T cell repertoires in COVID-19. Using immunoSEQ multiplex PCR, the repertoire was profiled, and TCRdb retains in-frame clones only, with some absent. The sample records around 280,000 clones, approximately 88% being singletons. The sequenced material came from PBMCs or T cells enriched from blood (not recorded which). The origin of the receptors is a woman between 40 and 50 years old who had recovered from COVID-19.

The gene calls are TRBV24-1 and TRBJ2-1, with D possibly being TRBD2 (6 bases). V lost 1 base and J 6 bases, leaving 15 bases between the germline ends. The germline V gene has CDR1 KGHDR and CDR2 SFDVKD. This CDR3 comprises 16 residues. The CDR3 region has the DNA TGTGCCACCAGTGATTTCGGGGGACCCCAGACCAATGAGCAGTTCTTC. It is translated as CATSDFGGPQTNEQFF.

CDR3 protein: CASSSVTGANVLTF. CDR3 in DNA: TGCGCCAGCAGCTCAGTAACTGGGGCCAACGTCCTGACTTTC. The chain combines TRBV5-1 with TRBJ2-6; no reliable D call. Germline CDR1 and CDR2: SGHRS and YFSETQ. CDR3 size: 14 residues. Trimming took 3 bases from V and 2 from J, leaving 6 bases between them.

The chain uses TRBV27 and TRBJ2-6; D is unclear. The CDR3 is made up of 15 amino acids. Germline V CDR1 and CDR2: MNHEY, SMNVEV (reference sequence). Between the trimmed V and J ends, which lost 6 bases and 2 bases, there was a span of 11 bases. The CDR3 reads CASSPSGTGANVLTF. For the CDR3, the DNA is TGTGCCAGCAGCCCCTCCGGTACTGGGGCCAACGTCCTGACTTTC.

The chain joins TRBV3-1 (or the pseudogene TRBV3-2) to TRBJ1-5, with 7 positions matching TRBD1. The CDR3 is made up of 14 amino acids. Looked up from germline, CDR1 is LGHDT and CDR2 is YNNKEL (reference sequence). Trimming cost V 4 bases and J 3 bases; bases outside gene matches: 3. The CDR3, as DNA: TGTGCCAGCAGCCCAGGGACAGACAATCAGCCCCAGCATTTT. Protein product: CASSPGTDNQPQHF.

The chain is built from TRBV7-3 and TRBJ1-2, with 10 bases lining up with TRBD1. The CDR3 is 14 residues long. The V and J ends lost 6 bases and 4 bases, in that order; junction bases with no gene match: 5. CDR1 is SGHTA, CDR2 FQGTGA, per germline. CDR3 protein: CASRPGTGAYGYTF. The CDR3 nucleotides read TGTGCCAGCAGGCCTGGGACAGGGGCCTATGGCTACACCTTC.

This sequence joins TRBV11-3 and TRBJ2-1; 10 bases agree with TRBD2. This CDR3 is built from 15 residues. V lost 3 bases and J lost 7; bases outside the gene matches: 6. Germline V gene data show CDR1 as SGHNT and CDR2 as YENEEA. CDR3 loop: CASSFSGLATNEQFF. CDR3 coding DNA: TGTGCCAGCAGCTTCTCGGGACTAGCGACTAATGAGCAGTTCTTC.

The chain carries TRBV6-5 and TRBJ2-2; 7 bases are shared with TRBD2. The germline gives CDR1 MNHEY, CDR2 SVGAGI. The CDR3 totals 15 residues. V trimming: 11 bases; J trimming: 5 bases; junction bases outside the gene matches: 14. The DNA for the CDR3 is TGTGCCGGGACTACCCAGGGAGCTAGGACCGGGGAGCTGTTTTTT. Protein product: CAGTTQGARTGELFF.

This clone was observed a handful of times. CDR3 in amino acids: CASSDTTRGDTQYF. The CDR3 nucleotides are TGTGCCAGCAGCGATACAACTAGGGGGGATACGCAGTATTTT. The chain is built from TRBV9 and TRBJ2-3; maybe TRBD1 (6 bases). CDR1 SGDLS and CDR2 YYNGEE come from the germline V gene. CDR3 length equals 14 residues. V lost 3 bases and J 6 bases, leaving 14 bases between the germline ends.

The V and J genes are TRBV3-1 (or the pseudogene TRBV3-2) and TRBJ1-1, with D perhaps TRBD1 (5 bases). Trimming pared 4 bases from V and 4 bases from J, leaving 16 bases between. The CDR3 covers 15 residues. Germline V gene data show CDR1 as LGHDT and CDR2 as YNNKEL (reference sequence). The CDR3 bases are TGTGCCAGCAGCCCCGGATGGGGGGGTCTCACTGAAGCTTTCTTT. It is translated as CASSPGWGGLTEAFF.

V is TRBV3-1 (or the pseudogene TRBV3-2) and J is TRBJ2-7; 8 bases map to TRBD2. Germline CDR1 is LGHDT and CDR2 is YNNKEL (reference sequence). This CDR3 is 15 amino acids long. V was pared by 1 base and J by 2 bases, with 4 bases of the junction left unmatched. Here the CDR3 DNA reads TGTGCCAGCAGCCAAGGTAGCGGGAACCCCTACGAGCAGTACTTC. This gives the protein CASSQGSGNPYEQYF.

The CDR3, as DNA: TGTGCCAGCAGCCTAGTCGCAGGCTACACTGAAGCTTTCTTT. Protein: CASSLVAGYTEAFF. V usage is TRBV3-1 (or the pseudogene TRBV3-2) and J usage is TRBJ1-1; D is unclear. Germline V gene sequence: CDR1 LGHDT, CDR2 YNNKEL (reference sequence). There are 14 residues in the CDR3. Trimming cost V 4 bases and J 3 bases, with 12 bases left between them.

This chain joins TRBV3-1 (or the pseudogene TRBV3-2) and TRBJ2-1, with 11 bases matching TRBD2. There are 16 residues in the CDR3. Germline assignment: CDR1 LGHDT and CDR2 YNNKEL (reference sequence). The ends lost 2 bases at V and 10 bases at J; junction bases unmatched: 10. Here the CDR3 DNA reads TGTGCCAGCAGCCAATTAGCGGGAGGGCCCTCGGAGGAGCAGTTCTTC. Translated, it gives CASSQLAGGPSEEQFF.

The chain couples TRBV7-9 to TRBJ1-3; D unclear. The CDR3 covers 15 residues. The germline V and J ends were trimmed by 5 bases and 1 base, with 12 bases remaining between them. Germline V gene sequence: CDR1 SEHNR, CDR2 FQNEAQ (reference sequence). This CDR3 reads CASSPADGSGNTIYF. The CDR3, as DNA: TGTGCCAGCAGCCCCGCTGACGGGTCTGGAAACACCATATATTTT.

The gene calls are TRBV2 and TRBJ2-1; D is ambiguous. V was cut by 2 bases and J by 4 bases, with 9 bases left in between. The CDR3 contains 14 residues. Germline CDR1 is SNHLY and CDR2 is FYNNEI. CDR3 in amino acids: CASSEYPLYNEQFF. The CDR3 DNA sequence: TGTGCCAGCAGTGAATATCCGTTATACAATGAGCAGTTCTTC.

V gene TRBV28 combines with J gene TRBJ1-4, with a possible D match to TRBD1 (5 bases). This CDR3 comprises 17 residues. In germline, CDR1 is MDHEN, CDR2 SYDVKM. Trimming cost V 4 bases and J 0 bases, with 15 bases left between them. CDR3 nucleotide sequence: TGTGCCAGCAGTTCCCCCTCCTTGACAGCAACTAATGAAAAACTGTTTTTT. Residues: CASSSPSLTATNEKLFF.

The count of this clone is one. The chain recombines TRBV5-4 with TRBJ2-5, with TRBD1 identical over 7 bases. Per germline, CDR1 SGHNT and CDR2 YYREEE (reference sequence). Trimming took 0 bases from V and 2 from J; bases not matched to a gene: 7. CDR3 length: 16 amino acids. The CDR3 protein is CASSLGGQALQETQYF. The CDR3 DNA reads as TGTGCCAGCAGCTTGGGAGGACAGGCCCTACAAGAGACCCAGTACTTC.